This TCR beta chain stems from a study of CD8 T cells in Susac syndrome. Random hexamers were used to reverse transcribe 0.5 to 1 ug of RNA. By means of immunoSEQ multiplex PCR, TCR beta CDR3 spanning 54 Vbeta and 13 Jbeta underwent amplification. TCRdb ran MiXCR on the immunoSEQ multiplex PCR reads and lists one entry per CDR3 protein. The sample includes 110,000 or so distinct CDR3 sequences, roughly 92% seen only once; the top ten take about 0.12%. V lost 6 bases, J lost 7 bases, and 9 bases lay in between. Germline CDR1 LNHDA, CDR2 SQIVND (reference sequence). CDR3 length equals 11 residues. The receptor comes from a human donor in good health. Sequencing was performed on CD8+ T cells from PBMCs. The V gene is TRBV19, the J gene TRBJ1-1, with D unresolved. The CDR3 loop reads CASRGSVEAFF. CDR3 nucleotide sequence: TGTGCCAGTAGAGGTTCCGTTGAAGCTTTCTTT.